Presented here are 15 T cell receptor beta chains from one specimen sequenced in a study of shared clonotypes between healthy human individuals. Profiled with immunoSEQ multiplex PCR; TCRdb holds only in-frame clones, not every one. Here the sample spans around 2.3 million clones, more than 90% being singletons. Specimen: naive CD4+ T cells sorted from blood. The subset is: CD45RA+ positively selected. The source of these receptors is a man between 18 and 29 years old in good health.

The genes are TRBV2 and TRBJ2-2, with TRBD2 identical over 10 bases. The germline gives CDR1 SNHLY, CDR2 FYNNEI. The ends lost 5 bases at V and 7 bases at J; junction bases unmatched: 7. The CDR3 spans 15 residues. The CDR3 DNA reads as TGTGCCAGCAGTCCAGCGGGGGGGCCTATCGGGGAGCTGTTTTTT. It specifies CASSPAGGPIGELFF. Full variable domain (outside the CDR3, taken from reference TRBV2 and TRBJ2-2): EPEVTQTPSHQVTQMGQEVILRCVPISNHLYFYWYRQILGQKVEFLVSFYNNEISEKSEIFDDQFSVERPDGSNFTLKIRSTKLEDSAMYFCASSPAGGPIGELFFGEGSRLTVL.

V usage is TRBV6-6 and J usage is TRBJ1-1; possible D gene TRBD1, 5 bases. The CDR3 has 14 residues. Germline V lookup: CDR1 MNHNY, CDR2 SVGAGI (reference sequence). V lost 5 bases and J 0 bases, leaving 10 bases between the germline ends. As DNA, the CDR3 is TGTGCCAGCAGTCTAGGGACGATGAACACTGAAGCTTTCTTT. It codes for CASSLGTMNTEAFF.

The gene calls are TRBV5-4 and TRBJ2-7, with 12 bases lining up with TRBD2. The length of the CDR3 is 14 residues. V lost 4 bases to trimming and J lost 6 bases; unmatched junction nucleotides: 5. The germline gives CDR1 SGHNT, CDR2 YYREEE (reference sequence). CDR3 DNA sequence: TGTGCCAGCAGCCTAGCGGGAGGGCCCGGCGAGCAGTACTTC. Translated, it gives CASSLAGGPGEQYF.

The J gene is TRBJ1-2, the V gene TRBV6-1; D not resolved. Deletions cut 5 bases from V and 0 bases from J, with 13 bases between. Germline-derived CDR1 and CDR2 are MNHNS and SASEGT. The CDR3 sequence is 15 residues long. In DNA form, the CDR3 reads TGTGCCAGCAGTCCCAGTAGTACCTCTAACTATGGCTACACCTTC. It translates to CASSPSSTSNYGYTF.

The chain carries TRBV5-1 and TRBJ1-6, with D perhaps TRBD1 (6 bases). CDR1 is SGHRS, CDR2 YFSETQ, per germline. V was cut by 2 bases and J by 5 bases, with 11 bases left in between. CDR3 length: 15 amino acids. CDR3 bases: TGCGCCAGCAGCTTTGTGGACAGTAATAATTCACCCCTCCACTTT. Protein: CASSFVDSNNSPLHF. The complete variable domain, with remaining parts taken from reference TRBV5-1 and TRBJ1-6, reads KAGVTQTPRYLIKTRGQQVTLSCSPISGHRSVSWYQQTPGQGLQFLFEYFSETQRNKGNFPGRFSGRQFSNSRSEMNVSTLELGDSALYLCASSFVDSNNSPLHFGNGTRLTVT.

The J gene is TRBJ2-5, the V gene TRBV4-3; D possibly corresponds to TRBD2 (6 bases). CDR3 length equals 14 residues. CDR1 is LGHNA, CDR2 YSLEER, per germline. Trimming cost V 0 bases and J 6 bases, with 11 bases left between them. The CDR3 sequence is CASSQDTSMKTQYF. The DNA of the CDR3 is TGCGCCAGCAGCCAAGATACTAGCATGAAGACCCAGTACTTC.

DNA of the CDR3: TGCGCCAGCAGTCAATCTGGTTCGGGGGGAAGAAGGTACGAGCAGTACTTC. Residues: CASSQSGSGGRRYEQYF. The chain has TRBV23-1 and TRBJ2-7; TRBD2 agrees at 7 bases. TRBV23-1 counts as an open reading frame of uncertain function. This CDR3 spans 17 amino acids. V lost 0 bases to trimming and J lost 4 bases; unmatched junction nucleotides: 12.

The V and J genes are TRBV5-1 and TRBJ2-1; 11 bases fit TRBD2. The ends lost 0 bases at V and 6 bases at J; junction bases unmatched: 2. The germline CDR1 and CDR2 sequences are SGHRS and YFSETQ. The CDR3 extends over 15 amino acids. CDR3 nucleotide sequence: TGCGCCAGCAGCTTGGAGACTAGCGGGATCAATGAGCAGTTCTTC. It encodes CASSLETSGINEQFF.

The chain has TRBV27 and TRBJ1-3, with a tentative D call TRBD1 (5 bases). The V gene's germline CDR1 is MNHEY and CDR2 SMNVEV (reference sequence). This CDR3 has 14 residues. V lost 8 bases, J lost 4 bases, and 15 bases lay in between. CDR3 sequence (DNA): TGTGCCAGCGGTATGACGGGACGGGGAAACACCATATATTTT. Translated: CASGMTGRGNTIYF.

The V gene is TRBV6-1, the J gene TRBJ2-7; D may be TRBD2 (6 bases). With 7 bases removed from V and 5 bases from J, the gap between germline ends came to 15 bases. This CDR3 spans 13 amino acids. The germline V gene has CDR1 MNHNS and CDR2 SASEGT. CDR3 protein: CASTGPSVNEQYF. CDR3 DNA: TGTGCCAGCACCGGGCCTAGCGTCAACGAGCAGTACTTC.

V and J are TRBV6-5 and TRBJ2-7, with D perhaps matching TRBD1 or TRBD2 (5 bases each). Germline values: CDR1 MNHEY, CDR2 SVGAGI. The CDR3 is made up of 14 amino acids. With 7 bases removed from V and 2 bases from J, the gap between germline ends came to 15 bases. CDR3 nucleotide sequence: TGTGCCAGCATTCCGGCTCAGGGACCCTACGAGCAGTACTTC. It translates to CASIPAQGPYEQYF.

This rearrangement joins TRBV9 to TRBJ1-2; 10 positions agree with TRBD1. Germline V lookup: CDR1 SGDLS, CDR2 YYNGEE. V lost 4 bases and J lost 4; bases outside the gene matches: 4. This CDR3 spans 14 amino acids. The CDR3 protein is CASSSWTGGYGYTF. The CDR3 nucleotides read TGTGCCAGCAGCTCCTGGACAGGGGGCTATGGCTACACCTTC.

The chain is built from TRBV10-3 and TRBJ1-2, with D perhaps TRBD1 (6 bases). Trimming left V 6 bases short and J 6 bases short, with 14 bases between. Germline V gene data show CDR1 as ENHRY and CDR2 as SYGVKD. CDR3 length: 13 amino acids. The CDR3 reads CAISGGGPNGYTF. DNA for the CDR3: TGTGCCATCAGCGGGGGGGGCCCAAATGGCTACACCTTC.

This clone has only one observation. V usage is TRBV5-1 and J usage is TRBJ2-1, with D perhaps being TRBD1 or TRBD2 (5 bases each). Germline CDR1 SGHRS, CDR2 YFSETQ. This CDR3 has 15 residues. V was shortened by 4 bases and J by 5 bases, with 16 bases between the two germline ends. CDR3 loop: CASSASRDLNNEQFF. CDR3 nucleotides: TGCGCCAGCAGCGCCTCCCGGGACCTAAACAATGAGCAGTTCTTC.

The V call is TRBV11-3, the J call TRBJ2-2; possible D gene TRBD2, 5 bases. The CDR3 spans 14 residues. The germline V and J ends were trimmed by 0 bases and 4 bases, with 6 bases remaining between them. The germline V gene encodes CDR1 SGHNT and CDR2 YENEEA. In DNA form, the CDR3 reads TGTGCCAGCAGCTTAGATGGGAGCACCGGGGAGCTGTTTTTT. Protein sequence: CASSLDGSTGELFF.